This T cell receptor beta chain was obtained from a study of T cell responses to AZD1222 COVID-19 vaccine. Study summary: Second-dose timings of about 4 or about 12 weeks were pooled.

The method was immunoSEQ multiplex PCR; TCRdb's version includes in-frame clones alone and lacks a portion of them. There are 95,000 to 100,000 clones in the sample; 90% occur only once, and 1% to 1.5% lies in the top ten. CDR3 length equals 13 residues. The germline gives CDR1 SGHDT, CDR2 YYEEEE. V dropped 3 bases and J dropped 8 bases, with 12 bases sitting between them. Study observations and caveats: The donors showed a predominance of white British ancestry and of females, with possible underestimation of clonal diversity.

This clone has more than one count but fewer than ten. Its antigen is not known. This specimen consisted of peripheral blood, obtained on day 0 of AZD1222 vaccination. This rearrangement joins TRBV5-6 to TRBJ2-1, with a weak D call TRBD1 (5 bases). This TCR was sampled from an adult in good health. CDR3: CASSSRMTDEQFF. Written as DNA, the CDR3 is TGTGCCAGCAGCTCGCGAATGACAGATGAGCAGTTCTTC.